This is a list of T cell receptor beta chains from one sample in a study of T cell repertoires in cytomegalovirus infection. Via MiXCR, TCRdb re-called the reads, giving one row per CDR3 protein. The table has some 200,000 distinct CDR3 sequences, approximately 19% seen once. Sequencing input: PBMCs. The source is a human donor in good health (CMV status not recorded). Some clones in this sample may be carry-over from other donors' samples. Each CDR3 is given with its conserved first and last residue. The order of the fields is V gene, J gene, clone size, D gene, CDR3 DNA, CDR3 protein. D genes are given only for firm matches. Clone size, where shown, is once, few, many, or a class for clones that have expanded.

V: TRBV27
J: TRBJ1-1
size: -
D: TRBD1
DNA: TGTGCCAGCATCCGACGGGACAGGGACACTGAAGCTTTCTTT
CDR3: CASIRRDRDTEAFF

V: TRBV7-2
J: TRBJ1-3
size: many
D: -
DNA: TGTGCCAGCAGCTTAGGGACGCCTGGAAACACCATATATTTT
CDR3: CASSLGTPGNTIYF

V: TRBV28
J: TRBJ2-1
size: -
D: -
DNA: TGTGCCAGCTCACTACCTCCAGGGTATGAGCAGTTCTTC
CDR3: CASSLPPGYEQFF

V: TRBV20-1
J: TRBJ2-3
size: -
D: -
DNA: TGCAGTGCTAGAGTGTTTTTGGGCGAAGGCACAGATACGCAGTATTTT
CDR3: CSARVFLGEGTDTQYF

V: TRBV28
J: TRBJ2-1
size: few
D: -
DNA: TGTGCCAGCTATTCCCAGGGGTCCTACAATGAGCAGTTCTTC
CDR3: CASYSQGSYNEQFF

V: TRBV9
J: TRBJ1-1
size: once
D: -
DNA: TGTGCCAGCAGCTTAAGGATGGGGGATGAAGCTTTCTTT
CDR3: CASSLRMGDEAFF

V: TRBV2
J: TRBJ1-3
size: few
D: -
DNA: TGTGCCAGCAAAAGACAGTACTCTGGAAACACCATATATTTT
CDR3: CASKRQYSGNTIYF

V: TRBV28
J: TRBJ2-4
size: few
D: -
DNA: TGTGCCAGCAGTTTCCTCGTAATGCCTCCCCAAAACATTCAGTACTTC
CDR3: CASSFLVMPPQNIQYF

V: TRBV20-1
J: TRBJ2-5
size: -
D: -
DNA: TGCAGTGCTAGACGGGAGACCCAGTACTTC
CDR3: CSARRETQYF

V: TRBV12-3/TRBV12-4
J: TRBJ1-3
size: many
D: -
DNA: TGTGCCAGCACCATACTCCGGGACGTCAGCTCTGGAAACACCATATATTTT
CDR3: CASTILRDVSSGNTIYF

V: TRBV7-3
J: TRBJ2-1
size: -
D: -
DNA: TGTGCCAGCAGCCCCCAGGGGGTAGCGGGGACGTACAATGAGCAGTTCTTC
CDR3: CASSPQGVAGTYNEQFF

V: TRBV15
J: TRBJ2-1
size: -
D: -
DNA: TGTGCCACCAGCAGAGAGGGCAGGGCAGAAAGAAACAATGAGCAGTTCTTC
CDR3: CATSREGRAERNNEQFF

V: TRBV29-1
J: TRBJ1-2
size: -
D: TRBD1
DNA: TGCAGCGTTGTTCCGGGACAGGGGGCTGACTACACCTTC
CDR3: CSVVPGQGADYTF

V: TRBV28
J: TRBJ1-2
size: few
D: -
DNA: TGTGCCAGCAGTCCGGGGGGAGATAACTATGGCTACACCTTC
CDR3: CASSPGGDNYGYTF

V: TRBV6-2/TRBV6-3
J: TRBJ2-6
size: many
D: TRBD1
DNA: TGTGCCAGCAGTCGGGGACAGGGGAGTTCTGGGGCCAACGTCCTGACTTTC
CDR3: CASSRGQGSSGANVLTF

V: TRBV29-1
J: TRBJ1-1
size: few
D: -
DNA: TGCAGCGTTGAATTCAGGACTGAAGCTTTCTTT
CDR3: CSVEFRTEAFF

V: TRBV6-2/TRBV6-3
J: TRBJ1-2
size: -
D: -
DNA: TGTGCCAGCAGATTGGTGGTTCTGACGCCGAACTATGGCTACACCTTC
CDR3: CASRLVVLTPNYGYTF